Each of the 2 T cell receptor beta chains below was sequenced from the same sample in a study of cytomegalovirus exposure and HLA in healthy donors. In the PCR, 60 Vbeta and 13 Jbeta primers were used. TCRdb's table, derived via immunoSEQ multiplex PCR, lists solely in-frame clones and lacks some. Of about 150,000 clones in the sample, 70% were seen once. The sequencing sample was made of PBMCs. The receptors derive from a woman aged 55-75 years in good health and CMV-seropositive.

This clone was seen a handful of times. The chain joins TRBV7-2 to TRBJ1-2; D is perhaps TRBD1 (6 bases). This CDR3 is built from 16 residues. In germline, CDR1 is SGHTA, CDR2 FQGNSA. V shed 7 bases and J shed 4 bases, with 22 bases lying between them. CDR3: CASTPSGGQTGYGYTF. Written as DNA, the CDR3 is TGTGCCAGCACCCCCTCGGGGGGGCAGACGGGCTATGGCTACACCTTC.

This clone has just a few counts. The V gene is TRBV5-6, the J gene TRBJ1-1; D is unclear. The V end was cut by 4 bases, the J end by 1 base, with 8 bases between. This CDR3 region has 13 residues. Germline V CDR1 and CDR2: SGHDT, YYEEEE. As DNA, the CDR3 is TGTGCCAGCAGCAAGAGAAAGAACACTGAAGCTTTCTTT. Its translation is CASSKRKNTEAFF.